A selection of T cell receptor beta chains follows, all from one sample in a study of blood T cell repertoires in COVID-19. Here immunoSEQ multiplex PCR was the method, and the copy in TCRdb shows in-frame clones only, minus some. Of fewer than 450,000 clones in the sample, 70% to 90% are singletons; the top ten hold roughly 1.9%. Sequencing was done on a sample of PBMCs or T cells enriched from blood (not recorded which). These receptors all stem from a woman between 40 and 55 years old with acute COVID-19. CDR3s include the opening cysteine and the closing phenylalanine or tryptophan. D genes are given only for firm matches. Only some rows state a clone size, as once, few, many or a class for expanded clones.

D,J,size,V,DNA,CDR3
.,TRBJ1-2,.,TRBV15,TGTGCCACCAGCAGAGATCCCCTGCAGGGAAACTATGGCTACACCTTC,CATSRDPLQGNYGYTF
.,TRBJ2-7,once,TRBV21-1,TGTGCCAGCAGCAAAGACGGACCAGGGTATTTCGACGAGCAGTACTTC,CASSKDGPGYFDEQYF
TRBD1,TRBJ2-2,.,TRBV11-2,TGTGCCAGCAGCTTTGGTAGGGGGCGAACCGGGGAGCTGTTTTTT,CASSFGRGRTGELFF
TRBD2,TRBJ2-1,few,TRBV5-1,TGCGCCAGCAGCTTGGAGCCCCTAGCGGGGGGGGACAATGAGCAGTTCTTC,CASSLEPLAGGDNEQFF
.,TRBJ1-5,.,TRBV6-5,TGTGCCAGCAGGACGGGGCAGGGGCAGCCCCAGCATTTT,CASRTGQGQPQHF
TRBD1,TRBJ2-6,.,TRBV6-5,TGTGCCAGCAGTTCCGGGACAGGGACCGGGGCCAACGTCCTGACTTTC,CASSSGTGTGANVLTF
.,TRBJ2-1,.,TRBV11-2,TGTGCCAGCAGCTTAGAGGCGCGGGGGCCCTACAATGAGCAGTTCTTC,CASSLEARGPYNEQFF
.,TRBJ2-6,.,TRBV4-2,TGTGCCAGCAGCCCAAGGGGTATCACTGGGGCCAACGTCCTGACTTTC,CASSPRGITGANVLTF
TRBD1,TRBJ1-1,.,TRBV5-4,TGTGCCAGCAGGACAGGGGGTAATGACAACACTGAAGCTTTCTTT,CASRTGGNDNTEAFF
.,TRBJ2-3,.,TRBV7-6,TGTGCCAGCAGCTCTGACCCGACAGGCACAGATACGCAGTATTTT,CASSSDPTGTDTQYF
.,TRBJ2-3,.,TRBV5-6,TGTGCCAGCAGCCCCAGGGTAGATACGCAGTATTTT,CASSPRVDTQYF
.,TRBJ1-6,.,TRBV3-1/TRBV3-2,TGTGCCAGCAGCCAAGCCACGGGGGGACCCCTCCACTTT,CASSQATGGPLHF
TRBD1,TRBJ1-2,.,TRBV11-2,TGTGCCAGCAGCCCCGAGTGGACAGGGCTAGGCTACACCTTC,CASSPEWTGLGYTF
.,TRBJ1-4,.,TRBV18,TGTGCCAGCTCAGCAAGCAGGGGAACTAATGAAAAACTGTTTTTT,CASSASRGTNEKLFF
TRBD2,TRBJ2-7,.,TRBV29-1,TGCAGCGTTGTTGCACTAGCGGGGGGCTCTGAGCAGTACTTC,CSVVALAGGSEQYF
TRBD2,TRBJ2-2,.,TRBV7-6,TGTGCCAGCAGCCCCAGGGCGGGAGGCGGGGAGCTGTTTTTT,CASSPRAGGGELFF
.,TRBJ1-3,.,TRBV11-2,TGTGCCAGCAGCTTTCCGTCTGGAAACACCATATATTTT,CASSFPSGNTIYF
TRBD2,TRBJ2-3,once,TRBV9,TGTGCCAGCAGCGTAGGGACTAGCGGCCGCACAGATACGCAGTATTTT,CASSVGTSGRTDTQYF
TRBD2,TRBJ2-7,.,TRBV5-1,TGCGCCAGCAGCTTGGGACTAGCGGGGGGCCTTAGCCACGAGCAGTACTTC,CASSLGLAGGLSHEQYF
TRBD2,TRBJ2-3,.,TRBV4-2,TGTGCCAGCAGCCAAGTCGGGCTAGCGGGGGGGGCAGATACGCAGTATTTT,CASSQVGLAGGADTQYF
.,TRBJ2-4,.,TRBV4-1,TGCGCCAGCAGCCAAGGGCAGGGGCTGGTCATTCAGTACTTC,CASSQGQGLVIQYF
TRBD1,TRBJ2-2,.,TRBV18,TGTGCCAGCTCACCCGGACAGGGAAGCGACACCGGGGAGCTGTTTTTT,CASSPGQGSDTGELFF
TRBD2,TRBJ2-2,.,TRBV19,TGTGCCAGTACAGGGACTAGCACCGGGGAGCTGTTTTTT,CASTGTSTGELFF
TRBD2,TRBJ2-2,.,TRBV25-1,TGTGCCAGCACGGGAGGCAGGGCGGACACCGGGGAGCTGTTTTTT,CASTGGRADTGELFF
TRBD1,TRBJ1-3,.,TRBV3-1/TRBV3-2,TGTGCCAGCAGCCCGACAGGGACGGGAAACACCATATATTTT,CASSPTGTGNTIYF
.,TRBJ1-1,.,TRBV3-1/TRBV3-2,TGTGCCAGCAGCGGTGTCTCGGGGACTGAAGCTTTCTTT,CASSGVSGTEAFF
TRBD1,TRBJ2-7,once,TRBV2,TGTGCCAGCAGCGCGGGACAGGGAGTGATGGAGCAGTACTTC,CASSAGQGVMEQYF
TRBD1,TRBJ1-1,.,TRBV4-1,TGCGCCAGCAGCCAATTCACAGGGGTAGGGGCTGAAGCTTTCTTT,CASSQFTGVGAEAFF
TRBD1,TRBJ1-2,.,TRBV6-1,TGTGCCAGCAGGGGGACAGGGGCTAGTGGCTACACCTTC,CASRGTGASGYTF
.,TRBJ2-2,.,TRBV11-2,TGTGCCAGCAGTTCGGCAGGGGGGTTCGGGGAGCTGTTTTTT,CASSSAGGFGELFF
TRBD1,TRBJ2-7,.,TRBV14,TGTGCCAGCAGCCACAGGGGGTCCTACGAGCAGTACTTC,CASSHRGSYEQYF
.,TRBJ2-7,.,TRBV6-5,TGTGCCAGCAGGGCCGGAGGGGCTTACGAGCAGTACTTC,CASRAGGAYEQYF
.,TRBJ1-2,.,TRBV2,TGTGCCAGCAGACAGGGTAACTATGGCTACACCTTC,CASRQGNYGYTF